The source of this TCR beta chain is a study of T cells in Graves' hyperthyroidism and ophthalmopathy. Study-wide results and caveats: Clonotypes that were expanded in thyroid above 0.001 mostly appeared in blood too.

Researchers amplified the TCR beta CDR3 regions from RNA transcripts. The HTBI primer set was used in a first-round RT-PCR of the TCR CDR3. Each CDR3 protein is one row after TCRdb ran MiXCR on the multiplex PCR reads. This table holds hundreds of thousands of distinct CDR3 sequences, under 15% found once. V was clipped by 5 bases and J by 4 bases, with 14 bases between them. Germline V gene data show CDR1 as MNHNS and CDR2 as SASEGT. This CDR3 has 15 amino acids. Uncontrolled infection, other autoimmune disease, pregnancy and lactation each barred patients from inclusion. On this clonotype itself: Its antigen is not identified.

This receptor was identified in a woman between 25 and 40 years old with Graves' hyperthyroidism. Sample: blood. The chain has TRBV6-1 and TRBJ2-2; tentative D call: TRBD1 (6 bases). Here the CDR3 reads CASSFQDSSTGELFF. CDR3 sequence (DNA): TGTGCCAGCAGTTTCCAGGACAGTTCCACCGGGGAGCTGTTTTTT.